The 5 T cell receptor beta chains given below trace back to one sample, sequenced in a study of blood T cell repertoires in COVID-19. Sequenced by immunoSEQ multiplex PCR; TCRdb stores in-frame clones only, minus some. The sample lists fewer than 80,000 clones; just over 85% were seen once. Sequenced material: peripheral blood. The receptor source for this set is a man aged 30-40 years with acute or convalescent COVID-19.

The rearrangement joins TRBV2 to TRBJ1-1, with TRBD1 matching 10 bases. Looked up from germline, CDR1 is SNHLY and CDR2 is FYNNEI. The CDR3 is 15 amino acids. V lost 7 bases and J lost 1; bases outside the gene matches: 6. CDR3 nucleotide sequence: TGTGCCAGCACAACCCGACAGGGGGCGAACACTGAAGCTTTCTTT. This encodes CASTTRQGANTEAFF.

V and J are TRBV4-2 and TRBJ1-1; 9 nucleotides align to TRBD1. The CDR3 sequence is 16 residues long. The ends lost 3 bases at V and 0 bases at J; junction bases unmatched: 5. Germline V gene sequence: CDR1 LGHNA, CDR2 YNFKEQ. Here the CDR3 DNA reads TGTGCCAGCAGCCAGGGGGACAGGGACATGAACACTGAAGCTTTCTTT. Translating gives CASSQGDRDMNTEAFF.

The chain recombines TRBV7-2 with TRBJ2-7; 8 nucleotides match TRBD2. The CDR3 consists of 15 residues. The germline gives CDR1 SGHTA, CDR2 FQGNSA. With V trimmed by 3 bases and J by 4 bases, 8 bases remained unmatched. The CDR3 loop reads CASSFTSGPSYEQYF. CDR3 DNA: TGTGCCAGCAGCTTCACTAGCGGCCCTTCTTACGAGCAGTACTTC. The complete variable domain, with remaining parts taken from reference TRBV7-2 and TRBJ2-7, reads GAGVSQSPSNKVTEKGKDVELRCDPISGHTALYWYRQSLGQGLEFLIYFQGNSAPDKSGLPSDRFSAERTGGSVSTLTIQRTQQEDSAVYLCASSFTSGPSYEQYFGPGTRLTVT.

CDR3 DNA sequence: TGTGCCAGCAGCTTGGCAGGCGGGGTTCTCGGGGAGACCCAGTACTTC. This codes for CASSLAGGVLGETQYF. This chain connects TRBV5-4 to TRBJ2-5; D might be TRBD2 (6 bases). V lost 0 bases and J 5 bases, leaving 17 bases between the germline ends. The CDR3 has 16 amino acids. The V gene's germline CDR1 is SGHNT and CDR2 YYREEE (reference sequence).

The chain joins TRBV19 to TRBJ1-6; D is unclear. The CDR3 contains 16 residues. Germline CDR1 reads LNHDA; CDR2 reads SQIVND (reference sequence). V was clipped by 4 bases and J by 3 bases, with 13 bases between them. The CDR3 DNA reads TGTGCCAGTAGTACCCAGTCTGGTGGCTATAATTCACCCCTCCACTTT. Translated: CASSTQSGGYNSPLHF. Full variable domain (missing parts from reference TRBV19 and TRBJ1-6): DGGITQSPKYLFRKEGQNVTLSCEQNLNHDAMYWYRQDPGQGLRLIYYSQIVNDFQKGDIAEGYSVSREKKESFPLTVTSAQKNPTAFYLCASSTQSGGYNSPLHFGNGTRLTVT.